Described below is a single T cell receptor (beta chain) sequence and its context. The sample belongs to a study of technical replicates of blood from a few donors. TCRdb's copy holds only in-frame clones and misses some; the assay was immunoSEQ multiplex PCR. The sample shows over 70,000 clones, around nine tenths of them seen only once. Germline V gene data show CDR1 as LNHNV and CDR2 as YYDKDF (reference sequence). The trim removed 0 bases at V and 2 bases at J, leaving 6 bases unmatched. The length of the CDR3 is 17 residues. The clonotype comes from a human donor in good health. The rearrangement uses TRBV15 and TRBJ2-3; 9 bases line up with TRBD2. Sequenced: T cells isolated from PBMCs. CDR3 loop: CATSRDRIAGATDTQYF. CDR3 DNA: TGTGCCACCAGCAGAGATAGAATAGCGGGGGCCACAGATACGCAGTATTTT.